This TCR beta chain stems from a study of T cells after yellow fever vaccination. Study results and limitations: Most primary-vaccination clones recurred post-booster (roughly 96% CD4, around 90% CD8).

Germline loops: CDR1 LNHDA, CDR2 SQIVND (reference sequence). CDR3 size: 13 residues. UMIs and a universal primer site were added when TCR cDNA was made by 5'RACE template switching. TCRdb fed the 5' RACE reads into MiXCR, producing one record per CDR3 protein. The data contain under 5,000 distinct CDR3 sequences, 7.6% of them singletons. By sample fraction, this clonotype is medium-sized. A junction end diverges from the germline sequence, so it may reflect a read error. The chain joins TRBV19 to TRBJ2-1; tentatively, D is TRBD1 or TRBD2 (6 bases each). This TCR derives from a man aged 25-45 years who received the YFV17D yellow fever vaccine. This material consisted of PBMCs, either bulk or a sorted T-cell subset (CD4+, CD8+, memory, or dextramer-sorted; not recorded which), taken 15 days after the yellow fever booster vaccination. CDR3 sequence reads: CASSNQVGGRRVF. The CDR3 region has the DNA TGTGCCAGTAGTAACCAGGTGGGGGGCAGGCGGGTCTTC.